The rows below give T cell receptor beta chains drawn from one sample of a study of T cell responses to AZD1222 COVID-19 vaccine. Here immunoSEQ multiplex PCR was the method, and the copy in TCRdb shows in-frame clones only, minus some. The repertoire holds roughly 180,000 clones, over 70% seen once, with 2.5% to 3% in the top ten. Material: peripheral blood, obtained on day 0 of MenACWY control vaccination. Receptors originate from an adult in good health. CDR3s include the opening cysteine and the closing phenylalanine or tryptophan. Each record gives: D gene, J gene, clone size, V gene, CDR3 protein, CDR3 DNA. The D gene is left open where the match is weak. Part of the rows lack a size; the others show once, few, many or a class for expanded clones.

d_gene: -
j_gene: TRBJ2-7
abundance: -
v_gene: TRBV28
CDR3aa: CASSLGSINEQYF
CDR3nt: TGTGCCAGCAGTTTGGGCAGCATTAACGAGCAGTACTTC

d_gene: -
j_gene: TRBJ2-3
abundance: -
v_gene: TRBV9
CDR3aa: CASSVDIADTQYF
CDR3nt: TGTGCCAGCAGCGTAGACATTGCAGATACGCAGTATTTT

d_gene: TRBD1
j_gene: TRBJ1-1
abundance: -
v_gene: TRBV18
CDR3aa: CASSRSPGQGVNTEAFF
CDR3nt: TGTGCCAGCTCACGTTCCCCCGGACAGGGGGTTAACACTGAAGCTTTCTTT

d_gene: TRBD1
j_gene: TRBJ1-2
abundance: -
v_gene: TRBV6-5
CDR3aa: CASSYGQGDHYGYTF
CDR3nt: TGTGCCAGCAGTTACGGACAGGGCGATCACTATGGCTACACCTTC

d_gene: TRBD2
j_gene: TRBJ2-7
abundance: few
v_gene: TRBV25-1
CDR3aa: CASRPASGAYEQYF
CDR3nt: TGTGCCAGCAGACCTGCCAGCGGGGCCTACGAGCAGTACTTC

d_gene: TRBD1
j_gene: TRBJ1-5
abundance: -
v_gene: TRBV6-1
CDR3aa: CASSEDQDREWPQPQHF
CDR3nt: TGTGCCAGCAGTGAAGACCAGGACAGGGAATGGCCTCAGCCCCAGCATTTT

d_gene: -
j_gene: TRBJ2-7
abundance: -
v_gene: TRBV9
CDR3aa: CASSVGAGPGNEQYF
CDR3nt: TGTGCCAGCAGCGTAGGGGCAGGCCCCGGGAACGAGCAGTACTTC

d_gene: -
j_gene: TRBJ2-7
abundance: -
v_gene: TRBV3-1/TRBV3-2
CDR3aa: CASSQGGSGLEQYF
CDR3nt: TGTGCCAGCAGCCAAGGGGGTAGCGGTCTCGAGCAGTACTTC

d_gene: -
j_gene: TRBJ2-5
abundance: -
v_gene: TRBV11-3
CDR3aa: CASSLGTGLEETQYF
CDR3nt: TGTGCCAGCAGCTTAGGAACAGGACTCGAAGAGACCCAGTACTTC

d_gene: -
j_gene: TRBJ1-4
abundance: -
v_gene: TRBV7-9
CDR3aa: CASTMGGFNEKLFF
CDR3nt: TGTGCCAGCACCATGGGGGGGTTCAATGAAAAACTGTTTTTT

d_gene: -
j_gene: TRBJ2-1
abundance: once
v_gene: TRBV5-6
CDR3aa: CASSLASGNEQFF
CDR3nt: TGTGCCAGCAGCTTGGCTTCGGGGAATGAGCAGTTCTTC

d_gene: -
j_gene: TRBJ2-3
abundance: -
v_gene: TRBV3-1/TRBV3-2
CDR3aa: CASSQAGYTDTQYF
CDR3nt: TGTGCCAGCAGCCAAGCAGGTTACACAGATACGCAGTATTTT

d_gene: TRBD1
j_gene: TRBJ1-6
abundance: -
v_gene: TRBV7-2
CDR3aa: CASSAGTANSPLHF
CDR3nt: TGTGCCAGCAGCGCCGGGACAGCCAATTCACCCCTCCACTTT

d_gene: -
j_gene: TRBJ1-1
abundance: -
v_gene: TRBV19
CDR3aa: CASSIGLRGPNTEAFF
CDR3nt: TGTGCCAGTAGTATAGGGCTCAGGGGACCTAACACTGAAGCTTTCTTT

d_gene: TRBD2
j_gene: TRBJ2-3
abundance: -
v_gene: TRBV4-1
CDR3aa: CASSQARETDTQYF
CDR3nt: TGCGCCAGCAGCCAGGCGCGGGAGACAGATACGCAGTATTTT

d_gene: -
j_gene: TRBJ2-1
abundance: once
v_gene: TRBV12-3/TRBV12-4
CDR3aa: CASSLNESEQFF
CDR3nt: TGTGCCAGCAGTTTAAATGAGTCTGAGCAGTTCTTC

d_gene: -
j_gene: TRBJ1-1
abundance: once
v_gene: TRBV19
CDR3aa: CASTSGRSNTEAFF
CDR3nt: TGTGCCAGTACATCGGGACGGAGTAACACTGAAGCTTTCTTT

d_gene: TRBD2
j_gene: TRBJ2-1
abundance: -
v_gene: TRBV10-3
CDR3aa: CAISPSGTSGRSSYNEQFF
CDR3nt: TGTGCCATCAGTCCCTCCGGGACTAGCGGGAGAAGCTCCTACAATGAGCAGTTCTTC

d_gene: -
j_gene: TRBJ1-5
abundance: -
v_gene: TRBV6-1
CDR3aa: CASSERGLGSNQPQHF
CDR3nt: TGTGCCAGCAGTGAAAGAGGATTAGGTAGCAATCAGCCCCAGCATTTT

d_gene: -
j_gene: TRBJ1-2
abundance: -
v_gene: TRBV30
CDR3aa: CAWSLGEVDYYGYTF
CDR3nt: TGTGCCTGGAGTCTCGGGGAAGTGGACTACTATGGCTACACCTTC

d_gene: -
j_gene: TRBJ2-5
abundance: -
v_gene: TRBV20-1
CDR3aa: CSASAIAQETQYF
CDR3nt: TGCAGTGCTAGTGCCATCGCCCAAGAGACCCAGTACTTC

d_gene: -
j_gene: TRBJ1-5
abundance: -
v_gene: TRBV28
CDR3aa: CASSLGRESQPQHF
CDR3nt: TGTGCCAGCAGTTTAGGCAGGGAGTCACAGCCCCAGCATTTT

d_gene: -
j_gene: TRBJ1-5
abundance: -
v_gene: TRBV5-1
CDR3aa: CASSLTGSGNQPQHF
CDR3nt: TGCGCCAGCAGCTTAACAGGGTCTGGCAATCAGCCCCAGCATTTT

d_gene: -
j_gene: TRBJ1-2
abundance: -
v_gene: TRBV6-5
CDR3aa: CASRGYETNYGYTF
CDR3nt: TGTGCCAGCAGGGGGTACGAGACTAACTATGGCTACACCTTC

d_gene: TRBD1
j_gene: TRBJ2-2
abundance: -
v_gene: TRBV5-1
CDR3aa: CASSLDFRQGDGELFF
CDR3nt: TGCGCCAGCAGCTTGGACTTTAGACAGGGCGACGGGGAGCTGTTTTTT

d_gene: -
j_gene: TRBJ2-1
abundance: -
v_gene: TRBV5-6
CDR3aa: CASSLVLENEQFF
CDR3nt: TGTGCCAGCAGCTTGGTTCTCGAGAATGAGCAGTTCTTC

d_gene: -
j_gene: TRBJ1-3
abundance: -
v_gene: TRBV4-2
CDR3aa: CASSQDEGGAGNTIYF
CDR3nt: TGTGCCAGCAGCCAAGATGAGGGAGGGGCTGGAAACACCATATATTTT

d_gene: -
j_gene: TRBJ2-2
abundance: -
v_gene: TRBV6-5
CDR3aa: CASRGVLVSGELFF
CDR3nt: TGTGCCAGCAGGGGAGTATTGGTCTCCGGGGAGCTGTTTTTT

d_gene: TRBD2
j_gene: TRBJ2-7
abundance: -
v_gene: TRBV28
CDR3aa: CASSSPTGPGLADEQYF
CDR3nt: TGTGCCAGCAGTTCCCCGACAGGTCCGGGACTAGCTGACGAGCAGTACTTC

d_gene: -
j_gene: TRBJ2-5
abundance: once
v_gene: TRBV27
CDR3aa: CASSLGVGETQYF
CDR3nt: TGTGCCAGCAGTTTAGGGGTAGGGGAGACCCAGTACTTC

d_gene: -
j_gene: TRBJ2-7
abundance: -
v_gene: TRBV9
CDR3aa: CASSVGADLAYEQYF
CDR3nt: TGTGCCAGCAGCGTAGGGGCGGACCTAGCCTACGAGCAGTACTTC

d_gene: -
j_gene: TRBJ1-2
abundance: -
v_gene: TRBV12-3/TRBV12-4
CDR3aa: CASSLQGNHGYTF
CDR3nt: TGTGCCAGCAGTCTACAGGGTAACCATGGCTACACCTTC

d_gene: -
j_gene: TRBJ2-1
abundance: once
v_gene: TRBV18
CDR3aa: CASSPTTGFNNEQFF
CDR3nt: TGTGCCAGCTCACCAACCACAGGGTTTAACAATGAGCAGTTCTTC

d_gene: -
j_gene: TRBJ1-4
abundance: few
v_gene: TRBV7-2
CDR3aa: CASSLDGAREKLFF
CDR3nt: TGTGCCAGCAGCTTAGACGGGGCCAGGGAAAAACTGTTTTTT